Following are 26 T cell receptor beta chains from one sample sequenced in a study of shared clonotypes between healthy human individuals. Assay used: immunoSEQ multiplex PCR; TCRdb lists only in-frame clones, some missing. Of 2 million to 2.5 million clones listed, about 95% are singletons. Naive CD8 populations comprised CD45RO-negative cells positively selected for CCR7, excluding terminally differentiated effector memory CD45RA+ cells. Material for sequencing was naive CD8+ T cells sorted from blood. These receptors were collected from a man between 18 and 35 years old in good health.

CDR3 region: CASSEGQPPYEQYF. CDR3 in DNA: TGTGCCAGCAGCGAGGGACAGCCACCCTACGAGCAGTACTTC. This chain uses TRBV5-6 with TRBJ2-7; 7 bases map to TRBD1. CDR1 and CDR2 (germline): SGHDT, YYEEEE. V lost 4 bases to trimming and J lost 2 bases; unmatched junction nucleotides: 6. The CDR3 sequence is 14 residues long.

V gene TRBV10-2 combines with J gene TRBJ2-5; 11 nucleotides line up with TRBD1. There are 17 residues in the CDR3. After removal of 2 bases from V and 5 bases from J, the junction contained 10 bases not matched to a gene. Germline assignment: CDR1 WSHSY and CDR2 SAAADI. The CDR3 sequence: CASSELGQGASLETQYF. The CDR3 DNA is TGCGCCAGCAGTGAGCTAGGACAGGGGGCTTCTCTGGAGACCCAGTACTTC.

This clone occurred once. J is TRBJ1-2 and V is TRBV19, with D possibly being TRBD1 (5 bases). The CDR3 is 15 residues long. The V end lost 4 bases, the J end lost 3 bases, and 15 bases lay between the germline ends. CDR1 is LNHDA and CDR2 is SQIVND in the germline V gene (reference sequence). CDR3 loop: CASSTSVGEDYGYTF. In DNA, the CDR3 is TGTGCCAGTAGTACCTCAGTAGGGGAGGACTATGGCTACACCTTC.

This clone appeared a single time. V and J are TRBV6-1 and TRBJ2-1; D might be TRBD1 (5 bases). CDR1 is MNHNS, CDR2 SASEGT, per germline. V was trimmed by 4 bases and J by 5 bases, leaving 9 bases between them. The CDR3 totals 13 residues. CDR3 bases: TGTGCCAGCAGTGCATCGGACAACAATGAGCAGTTCTTC. This gives the protein CASSASDNNEQFF.

The CDR3 region is CASSGTPNSYNEQFF. The CDR3, as DNA: TGTGCCAGCAGTGGGACTCCAAATTCCTACAATGAGCAGTTCTTC. V usage is TRBV6-5 and J usage is TRBJ2-1; D might be TRBD2 (6 bases). CDR1 is MNHEY, CDR2 SVGAGI, per germline. This CDR3 region has 15 residues. Deletions cut 5 bases from V and 1 base from J, with 12 bases between.

This chain uses TRBV6-6 with TRBJ1-2, with D unresolved. The CDR3 totals 13 residues. V gave up 5 bases and J gave up 4 bases, with 11 bases separating them. The V gene's germline CDR1 is MNHNY and CDR2 SVGAGI (reference sequence). The CDR3 loop reads CASSKDGIYGYTF. In DNA, the CDR3 is TGTGCCAGCAGTAAGGACGGAATCTATGGCTACACCTTC.

The V gene is TRBV9, the J gene TRBJ2-1; no clear D. Trimming took off 4 bases at V and 8 bases at J, with 13 bases between the two ends. Germline CDR1 and CDR2: SGDLS and YYNGEE. This CDR3 comprises 13 residues. The CDR3 spells CASSPSDPDEQFF. CDR3 sequence (DNA): TGTGCCAGCAGCCCTAGTGACCCCGATGAGCAGTTCTTC. The entire variable domain, with the rest obtained from reference TRBV9 and TRBJ2-1, is as follows: DSGVTQTPKHLITATGQRVTLRCSPRSGDLSVYWYQQSLDQGLQFLIQYYNGEERAKGNILERFSAQQFPDLHSELNLSSLELGDSALYFCASSPSDPDEQFFGPGTRLTVL.

The rearrangement uses TRBV19 and TRBJ2-7; possible D gene TRBD2, 5 bases. The germline V gene has CDR1 LNHDA and CDR2 SQIVND (reference sequence). The CDR3 runs 13 residues. With 4 bases removed from V and 3 bases from J, the gap between germline ends came to 10 bases. The CDR3 coding sequence is TGTGCCAGTAGTACGCGGGTGAGCTACGAGCAGTACTTC. This sequence encodes CASSTRVSYEQYF.

The V and J genes are TRBV6-1 and TRBJ1-1; D is perhaps TRBD1 (5 bases). The CDR3 sequence is 13 residues long. Germline CDR1 is MNHNS and CDR2 is SASEGT. The ends were cut back, 4 bases at V and 12 bases at J, with 18 bases in the middle. The CDR3 DNA reads as TGTGCCAGCAGTGGGGGCTTGAGTTACTTCTCTTTCTTT. It translates to CASSGGLSYFSFF.

This clone was seen once. One end of the junction fails to match germline, which may point to a read error. V and J are TRBV5-1 and TRBJ2-4, with 9 bases identical to TRBD1. CDR1 is SGHRS, CDR2 YFSETQ, per germline. The CDR3 has 14 residues. In DNA form, the CDR3 reads TGCGCCAGCAGTTTGGGACAGGGAGGGAACATTCAGTACTTC. It translates to CASSLGQGGNIQYF.

Regarding this clone: Other DNA sequences in this sample translate to the same CDR3. The V and J genes are TRBV4-1 and TRBJ2-7, with D perhaps given as TRBD1 or TRBD2 (5 bases each). The V gene's germline CDR1 is MGHRA and CDR2 YSYEKL. V shed 2 bases and J shed 2 bases, with 10 bases lying between them. CDR3 length equals 14 residues. CDR3 sequence: CASSQIGGAYEQYF. The CDR3 DNA is TGCGCCAGCAGCCAAATTGGGGGTGCCTACGAGCAGTACTTC.

The chain has TRBV27 and TRBJ1-5, with 8 bases identical to TRBD1. The CDR3 spans 16 residues. Germline V gene sequence: CDR1 MNHEY, CDR2 SMNVEV (reference sequence). With V trimmed by 5 bases and J by 4 bases, 10 bases remained unmatched. The CDR3 loop reads CASSPSQGAVNQPQHF. The DNA of the CDR3 is TGTGCCAGCAGTCCATCCCAGGGGGCAGTTAATCAGCCCCAGCATTTT.

This clone was counted a single time. V gene TRBV27 combines with J gene TRBJ2-3, with D possibly TRBD1 on 5 matching bases. The CDR3 has 15 residues. The germline V gene encodes CDR1 MNHEY and CDR2 SMNVEV (reference sequence). V was clipped by 4 bases and J by 2 bases, with 13 bases between them. As DNA, the CDR3 is TGTGCCAGCAGTTCGACCCCGGACATCACAGATACGCAGTATTTT. Residues: CASSSTPDITDTQYF.

V gene TRBV9 combines with J gene TRBJ2-5; TRBD2 aligns across 9 bases. This CDR3 has 18 residues. Trimming at V came to 3 bases and at J to 2 bases, leaving 14 bases not matched to a gene. Germline V gene lookup returns CDR1 SGDLS and CDR2 YYNGEE. The CDR3 bases are TGTGCCAGCAGCGAGTCCCCCATTAGCGGGGGCCCTCAAGAGACCCAGTACTTC. The encoded protein is CASSESPISGGPQETQYF.

The CDR3 protein is CASSFGTGLTYEQYF. For the CDR3, the DNA is TGTGCCAGCAGCTTCGGGACAGGGTTAACCTACGAGCAGTACTTC. The chain joins TRBV27 to TRBJ2-7, with 9 positions matching TRBD1. The CDR3 loop spans 15 amino acids. Trimming took 6 bases from V and 2 from J; bases not matched to a gene: 8. Germline V gene lookup returns CDR1 MNHEY and CDR2 SMNVEV (reference sequence).

The chain employs TRBV2 and TRBJ2-1, with TRBD2 identical over 10 bases. The germline CDR1 and CDR2 sequences are SNHLY and FYNNEI. V gave up 6 bases and J gave up 0 bases; unmatched junction bases: 5. The CDR3 is 16 residues long. CDR3 residues: CASRDVAGGSYNEQFF. The CDR3 DNA sequence: TGTGCCAGCAGGGATGTAGCGGGAGGCTCCTACAATGAGCAGTTCTTC.

The chain combines TRBV4-3 with TRBJ2-1; TRBD2 might be the D (5 bases). Germline V CDR1 and CDR2: LGHNA, YSLEER. With 0 bases removed from V and 4 bases from J, the gap between germline ends came to 13 bases. This CDR3 region has 16 residues. The CDR3 protein is CASSQEEASLYNEQFF. The CDR3 DNA sequence: TGCGCCAGCAGCCAAGAAGAGGCTAGCCTTTACAATGAGCAGTTCTTC.

V is TRBV27 and J is TRBJ2-7; D may correspond to TRBD1 or TRBD2 (6 bases each). The CDR3 loop spans 13 amino acids. V was cut by 6 bases and J by 4 bases, with 13 bases left in between. Germline V lookup: CDR1 MNHEY, CDR2 SMNVEV (reference sequence). The CDR3 loop reads CASSAGHGYEQYF. DNA for the CDR3: TGTGCCAGCAGCGCGGGACATGGGTACGAGCAGTACTTC.

The chain has TRBV27 and TRBJ2-2; 12 bases are a match to TRBD2. The length of the CDR3 is 13 residues. Per germline, CDR1 MNHEY and CDR2 SMNVEV (reference sequence). V lost 6 bases and J lost 8; bases outside the gene matches: 1. The CDR3 coding sequence is TGTGCCAGCAGCGGGACTAGCGGGGGGGAGCTGTTTTTT. Translated: CASSGTSGGELFF.

This sequence joins TRBV28 and TRBJ1-1; D gene uncertain. V lost 6 bases to trimming and J lost 0 bases, with 14 bases between them. The germline gives CDR1 MDHEN, CDR2 SYDVKM. This CDR3 spans 15 amino acids. Here the CDR3 DNA reads TGTGCCAGCAGGCTCTCGTGGAGAATGAACACTGAAGCTTTCTTT. Protein: CASRLSWRMNTEAFF.

J is TRBJ1-2 and V is TRBV19, with 7 bases identical to TRBD1. Germline values: CDR1 LNHDA, CDR2 SQIVND (reference sequence). The ends lost 3 bases at V and 13 bases at J; junction bases unmatched: 8. The CDR3 has 12 amino acids. Written as DNA, the CDR3 is TGTGCCAGTAGTATGGGGCAGGGGGAGCTCACCTTC. Its protein is CASSMGQGELTF.

CDR3 nucleotide sequence: TGTGCCAGCAGTTTCACAGGGGGCCACGAGCAGTACTTC. Encoded protein: CASSFTGGHEQYF. The chain joins TRBV7-9 to TRBJ2-7; 9 positions agree with TRBD1. The CDR3 covers 13 residues. The germline V gene encodes CDR1 SEHNR and CDR2 FQNEAQ (reference sequence). Trimming cost V 6 bases and J 5 bases; bases outside gene matches: 5.

A note on this clone: Other nucleotide sequences in the sample specify the same CDR3. The chain couples TRBV7-8 to TRBJ1-5, with TRBD1 matching over 8 bases. V lost 6 bases and J lost 6; bases outside the gene matches: 10. CDR1 and CDR2 from the germline V gene are SGHVS and FQNEAQ. This CDR3 is 15 amino acids long. The CDR3 region is CASSPGTGQGQPQHF. The CDR3 DNA reads TGTGCCAGCAGTCCCGGGACAGGACAGGGTCAGCCCCAGCATTTT.

The J gene is TRBJ2-1, the V gene TRBV4-3; D ambiguous. The CDR3 is made up of 15 amino acids. Germline CDR1 reads LGHNA; CDR2 reads YSLEER. Deletions cut 1 base from V and 6 bases from J, with 13 bases between. The CDR3 coding sequence is TGCGCCAGCAGCCAAGTTTGGGGATACGGCAATGAGCAGTTCTTC. It specifies CASSQVWGYGNEQFF.

The rearrangement uses TRBV28 and TRBJ2-7; 12 bases map to TRBD2. The CDR3 is made up of 16 amino acids. Trimming at V came to 2 bases and at J to 4 bases, leaving 6 bases not matched to a gene. Germline-derived CDR1 and CDR2 are MDHEN and SYDVKM. The CDR3 DNA follows: TGTGCCAGCAGTTTAGCACTAGCGGGGGGCTTTTACGAGCAGTACTTC. This sequence encodes CASSLALAGGFYEQYF.

The chain uses TRBV29-1 and TRBJ2-1, with 9 bases identical to TRBD1. This CDR3 is built from 16 residues. The germline V gene encodes CDR1 SQVTM and CDR2 ANQGSEA. Trimming cost V 5 bases and J 5 bases; bases outside gene matches: 13. CDR3 loop: CSVNDPGQGLDNEQFF. The CDR3 DNA reads as TGCAGCGTTAATGATCCGGGACAGGGTTTGGACAATGAGCAGTTCTTC.